This T cell receptor beta chain was profiled in a study of T cell responses to AZD1222 COVID-19 vaccine. Findings of the study overall: All repertoire sampling was performed exclusively after the peak T cell response. Only 6 or 7 individuals given AZD1222 were seropositive at baseline. The span of vaccine-associated CD4 TCRs extended across spike, with dominance at 160-218 and 743-854.

This clone was observed a few times. Its antigen is still unknown. Produced via immunoSEQ multiplex PCR; TCRdb's table is partial and in-frame only. There are 200,000 or so clones in the sample; around 92% occur only once, and 7.5% to 10% lies in the top ten. The CDR3 length is 16 residues. From germline, CDR1 is LGHNA and CDR2 YSLEER. Trimming pared 4 bases from V and 0 bases from J, leaving 12 bases between. This receptor was obtained from an adult in good health. The starting material was peripheral blood, obtained on day 0 of AZD1222 vaccination. This chain uses TRBV4-3 with TRBJ1-4; D remains unclear. CDR3 amino acids: CASSPSRVATNEKLFF. The CDR3 region has the DNA TGCGCCAGCAGCCCCTCGCGTGTTGCAACTAATGAAAAACTGTTTTTT.